This T cell receptor beta chain was sequenced for a study of naive and memory T cell subsets. CDR1 and CDR2 (germline): MDHEN, SYDVKM. After removal of 5 bases from V and 6 bases from J, the junction contained 15 bases not matched to a gene. The CDR3 is made up of 17 amino acids. A UMI-containing oligonucleotide was joined by 3' ligation to the TCR cDNA template. Whole-blood samples were around 2.3 ml of peripheral blood from healthy adult volunteers. Input was roughly 1 to 1000 ng of DNase-treated total RNA without cell sorting. This clonotype was seen only a few times. What it recognizes is unknown. Study-level points and caveats: The RNA method is potentially sensitive to activation and differentiation changes.

Amplification of ligated cDNA took four PCR rounds with SP2 and nested alpha and beta constant primers. Alpha and beta constant region primers primed reverse transcription for blood and skin samples. TCRdb reprocessed the 5' RACE reads via MiXCR and lists one record per CDR3 protein. The sample shows tens of thousands of distinct CDR3 sequences, 6% to 8.5% of them seen only once. This clonotype was sampled from a female donor in good health. V gene TRBV28 combines with J gene TRBJ2-7; 11 bases are shared with TRBD1. The CDR3 bases are TGTGCCAGCAGTAAGCCGGGACAGGGGGTCTTTCCTACCGAGCAGTACTTC. Protein sequence: CASSKPGQGVFPTEQYF. The full variable domain, rest sourced from reference TRBV28 and TRBJ2-7, is DVKVTQSSRYLVKRTGEKVFLECVQDMDHENMFWYRQDPGLGLRLIYFSYDVKMKEKGDIPEGYSVSREKKERFSLILESASTNQTSMYLCASSKPGQGVFPTEQYFGPGTRLTVT.